This T cell receptor (beta chain) emerged from a study of blood T cell repertoires in COVID-19. Study-level information: COVID-19 samples collected from the United States, Italy and Spain covered acute and convalescent phases.

Sequencing used immunoSEQ multiplex PCR; TCRdb keeps in-frame clones, though not all of them. Counted here are about 58,000 clones, roughly nine tenths occurring once; the ten biggest clones make up roughly 8%. The sample comprised peripheral blood. This sequence was found in a woman aged 70-85 years with active COVID-19.

CDR3 DNA sequence: TGTGCCTGGTGGGAGGGGTGGAATTCACCCCTCCACTTT. Translation: CAWWEGWNSPLHF. This chain joins TRBV30 and TRBJ1-6; D might be TRBD1 (5 bases). CDR1 GTSNPN and CDR2 SVGIG come from the germline V gene (reference sequence). V dropped 5 bases and J dropped 7 bases, with 12 bases sitting between them. The CDR3 loop spans 13 amino acids.